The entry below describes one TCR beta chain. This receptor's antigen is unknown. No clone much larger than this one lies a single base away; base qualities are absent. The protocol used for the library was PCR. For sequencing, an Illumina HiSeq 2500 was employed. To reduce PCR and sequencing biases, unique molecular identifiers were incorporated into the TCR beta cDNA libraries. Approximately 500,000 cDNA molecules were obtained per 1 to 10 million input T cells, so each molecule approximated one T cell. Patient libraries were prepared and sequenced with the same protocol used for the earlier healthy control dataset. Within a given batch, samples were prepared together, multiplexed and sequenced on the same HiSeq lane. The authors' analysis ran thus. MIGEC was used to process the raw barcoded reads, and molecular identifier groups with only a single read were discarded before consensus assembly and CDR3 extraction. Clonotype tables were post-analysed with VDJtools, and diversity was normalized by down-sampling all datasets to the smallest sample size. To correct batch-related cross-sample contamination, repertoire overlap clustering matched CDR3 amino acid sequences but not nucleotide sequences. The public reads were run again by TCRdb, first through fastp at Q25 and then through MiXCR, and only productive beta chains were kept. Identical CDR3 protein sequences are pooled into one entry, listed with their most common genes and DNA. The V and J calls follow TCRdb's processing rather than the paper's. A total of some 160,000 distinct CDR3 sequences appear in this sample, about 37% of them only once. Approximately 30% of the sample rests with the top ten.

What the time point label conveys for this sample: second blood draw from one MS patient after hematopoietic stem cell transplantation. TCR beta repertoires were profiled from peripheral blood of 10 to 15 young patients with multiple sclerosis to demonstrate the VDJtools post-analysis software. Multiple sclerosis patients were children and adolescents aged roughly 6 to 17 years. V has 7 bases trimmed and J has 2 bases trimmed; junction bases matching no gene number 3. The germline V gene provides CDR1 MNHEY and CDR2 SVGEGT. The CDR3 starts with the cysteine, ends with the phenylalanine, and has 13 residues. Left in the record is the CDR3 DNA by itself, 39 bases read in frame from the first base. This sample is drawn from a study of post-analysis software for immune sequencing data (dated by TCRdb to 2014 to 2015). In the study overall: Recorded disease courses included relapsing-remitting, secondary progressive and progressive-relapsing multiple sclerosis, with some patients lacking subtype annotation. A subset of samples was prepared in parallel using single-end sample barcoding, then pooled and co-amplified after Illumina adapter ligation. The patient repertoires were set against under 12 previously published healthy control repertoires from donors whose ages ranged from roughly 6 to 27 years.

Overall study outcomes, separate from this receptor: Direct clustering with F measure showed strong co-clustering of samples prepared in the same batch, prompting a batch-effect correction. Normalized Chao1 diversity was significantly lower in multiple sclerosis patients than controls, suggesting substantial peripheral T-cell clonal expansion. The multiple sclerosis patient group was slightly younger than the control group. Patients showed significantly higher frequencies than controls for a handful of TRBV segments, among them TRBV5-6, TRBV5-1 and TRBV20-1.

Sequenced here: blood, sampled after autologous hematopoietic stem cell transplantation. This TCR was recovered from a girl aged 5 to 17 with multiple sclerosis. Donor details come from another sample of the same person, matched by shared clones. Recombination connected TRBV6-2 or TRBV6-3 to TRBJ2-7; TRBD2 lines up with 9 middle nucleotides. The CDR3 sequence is CASNLAGTYEQYF. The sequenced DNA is TGTGCCAGCAACCTAGCGGGGACCTACGAGCAGTACTTC.